This T cell receptor beta chain was documented in a study of spatial heterogeneity in lung cancer. TCRdb itself ran the 5' RACE reads through MiXCR, one entry per CDR3 protein. The sample has roughly 9,200 distinct CDR3 sequences; 20% to 25% are singletons. Time point reported: blood at routine non-recurrence follow-up after resection. Unsorted whole RNA samples from tumor, nontumor lung or frozen PBMC were sequenced. This CDR3 contains 14 residues. Germline CDR1 is SNHLY and CDR2 is FYNNEI. V shed 10 bases, J shed 1 base, and the junction held 4 bases outside the gene matches. This clonotype originated in a female donor with early-stage non-small cell lung cancer. The sample consisted of PBMCs, taken at follow-up. The genes are TRBV2 and TRBJ2-3; the match to TRBD2 covers 11 bases. The CDR3 bases are TGTGCCACCAAGGGACTAGCGGGCACAGATACGCAGTATTTT. Translating it yields CATKGLAGTDTQYF.